This T cell receptor (beta chain) came from a study of CD8+ T cells in alopecia areata (dated by TCRdb to the late 2010s). With regard to the full study: The treated patients, all with moderate-to-severe alopecia areata, were enrolled in an open-label pilot trial of oral tofacitinib given at 5 to 10 mg twice daily. Tofacitinib was given for 6 to 18 months, followed by 6 months of follow-up off drug to assess delayed response and recurrence. Disease severity in treated patients was measured with the SALT score, which quantifies the percentage of affected scalp surface area. High-throughput TCRbeta sequencing was used to examine T cell clonal expansion in alopecia areata in both the C3H/HeJ mouse model and human patients. On the human side, TCRbeta sequencing was run on scalp tissue and on sorted CD4+ and CD8+ peripheral blood T cells from healthy controls and from alopecia areata patients with either patchy or totalis/universalis disease. Biopsies were taken from tofacitinib-treated patients at baseline and again at 4 and 24 weeks into treatment, and several of those patients also had a later scalp biopsy. Scalp clonality was compared across normal scalp (n=4), patchy alopecia areata scalp (n=8), and alopecia totalis/universalis scalp (n=8). RNA was obtained with the PAXgene miRNA kit for fixed scalp, the miRNeasy kit for PBMCs, and the RNeasy kit for mouse skin. TCRbeta CDR3 regions were amplified by immunoSEQ multiplex PCR with 35 Vbeta forward and 13 Jbeta reverse primers. Here is what the overall study found, with its caveats: Because the treated cohort was small and had just a single nonresponder, larger studies are needed to establish links between baseline CD8+ expansion and response. Scalp TCR repertoire analysis is complicated because resident alphabeta T cells in normal human skin are also sequenced, whereas mouse skin is dominated by gammadelta T cells. Shared TCR sequences between patients were less evident than in mice, which may be partly attributable to HLA diversity in the patient population. Tofacitinib significantly lowered scalp clonality and the number of expanded CD8+ clones among the top 100 scalp clones. Higher clonality and more expanded CD8+ clones were observed in lesional scalp than in normal scalp, particularly in alopecia totalis/universalis, a finding suggestive of antigenic drive. During tofacitinib treatment, many expanded lesional clones stuck around in both scalp and blood, and this persistence may partly explain why relapse happens after treatment is stopped.

The method behind the library was the immunoSEQ multiplex PCR assay. To provide template for TCR sequencing, every sample had RNA extracted and reverse transcribed into cDNA. First-strand cDNA was synthesized using SuperScript III with a 2:1 mix of oligo-dT and random hexamers. A synthetic immune receptor repertoire was used to assess amplification bias, and residual bias was removed computationally. Processing in the source paper ran as follows. Raw reads were preprocessed to remove errors, and CDR3 was defined by IMGT conventions from the conserved cysteine to phenylalanine. To get clonality, Shannon entropy was normalized by log2 of the number of productive unique TCRs and the result was subtracted from 1. Scalp TCRbeta sequences were cross-referenced with sorted blood CD4 and CD8 repertoires so that the CD4 or CD8 identity of scalp clones could be inferred. TCRdb provides this immuneACCESS table in a form limited to in-frame rearrangements. Some clones are lacking; in checked studies, under half of them reflect an unresolved V gene, and why the rest are absent is not known. V and J calls and clone size are those listed in that table; D and trimming were worked out from the DNA. Within this sample are under 350,000 clones, with roughly 50% of them counted one time only. The ten largest clones capture around 1.7% of the sample.

What this sample's time point label stands for: around 26 weeks on oral tofacitinib. Taken with the paper, the label for treatment or condition translates to: oral pan-JAK inhibitor, 5-10 mg twice daily. Lesional scalp punch biopsies and peripheral blood were obtained from alopecia areata patients. PBMCs were isolated by density centrifugation and stained for CD3, CD4 and CD8, and CD4+ and CD8+ T cells were sorted on a FACSAria. V is trimmed back by 4 bases and J by 0 bases, and the junction contains 2 bases that no gene match accounts for. The CDR3 runs 15 amino acids, cysteine and phenylalanine included. Of the read, only the CDR3 DNA is kept; its 45 bases are in frame from base 1. The CDR1 and CDR2 encoded by the germline V gene are SNHLY and FYNNEI. Of note for this clone: It lacks a known antigen. Per-base qualities were not stored, and no clone one base away is much larger.

The starting material was CD4+ T cells sorted from blood, obtained at week 24, from a patient treated with tofacitinib. The rearrangement combines TRBV2 with TRBJ2-2, with 7 bases aligning to TRBD1. This TCR was sampled from a human donor with alopecia areata. The CDR3 loop reads CASSADRANTGELFF. The DNA sequence is given as TGTGCCAGCAGTGCCGACAGGGCGAACACCGGGGAGCTGTTTTTT.